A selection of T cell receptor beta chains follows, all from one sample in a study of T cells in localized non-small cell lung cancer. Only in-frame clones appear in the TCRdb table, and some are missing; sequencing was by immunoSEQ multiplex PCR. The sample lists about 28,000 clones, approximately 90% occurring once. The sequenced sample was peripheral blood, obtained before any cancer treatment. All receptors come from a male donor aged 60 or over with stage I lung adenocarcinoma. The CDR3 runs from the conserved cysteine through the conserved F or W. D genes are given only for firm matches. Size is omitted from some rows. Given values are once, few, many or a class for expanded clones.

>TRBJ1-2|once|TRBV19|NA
TGTGCCAGTAGCCCTGGTTATGGCTACACCTTC
CASSPGYGYTF
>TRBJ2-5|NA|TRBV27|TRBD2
TGTGCCAGCAGTTTGGAAGGACTAGCGGGAGAGACCCAGTACTTC
CASSLEGLAGETQYF
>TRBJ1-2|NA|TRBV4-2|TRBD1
TGTGCCAGCAGCTTGACAGGGGCGCGGGGGGACTATGGCTACACCTTC
CASSLTGARGDYGYTF
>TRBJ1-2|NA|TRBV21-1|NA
TGTGCCAGCTTCCCCCGGACACCCTACTATGGCTACACCTTC
CASFPRTPYYGYTF
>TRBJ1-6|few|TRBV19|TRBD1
TGTGCCAGTCGCGGGACAGCTAATTCACCCCTCCACTTT
CASRGTANSPLHF
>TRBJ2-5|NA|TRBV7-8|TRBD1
TGTGCCAGCAGCTCAGGAAAGAAGGGACAGGGGCAGGTCCAAGAGACCCAGTACTTC
CASSSGKKGQGQVQETQYF
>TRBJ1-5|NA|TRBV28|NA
TGTGCCAGCAGTTCCGCGTCGGGTAAGCCCCAGCATTTT
CASSSASGKPQHF
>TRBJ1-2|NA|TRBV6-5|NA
TGTGCCAGCAGTTGGCCTGGGCCGTCGTCGGGCTACACCTTC
CASSWPGPSSGYTF
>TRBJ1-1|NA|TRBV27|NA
TGTGCCAGCAGTCTCGGTATTTCTCCAGGGGTAGCTTTCTTT
CASSLGISPGVAFF
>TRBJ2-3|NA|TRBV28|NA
TGTGCCAGCAGTTTATTTAAAGGCGGACGCACAGATACGCAGTATTTT
CASSLFKGGRTDTQYF
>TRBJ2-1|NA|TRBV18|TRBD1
TGTGCCAGCTCACTCACCGGGACAGACAATGAGCAGTTCTTC
CASSLTGTDNEQFF
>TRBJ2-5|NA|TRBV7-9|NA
TGTGCCAGCAGCTTGGCAGGTTTGGCTGAGACCCAGTACTTC
CASSLAGLAETQYF
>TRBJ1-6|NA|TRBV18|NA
TGTGCCAGCTCATACAAGGAGAGGGCTTCACCCCTCCACTTT
CASSYKERASPLHF
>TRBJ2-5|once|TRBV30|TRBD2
TGTGCCTCGGGATATAGCGGGGGACAAGAGACCCAGTACTTC
CASGYSGGQETQYF
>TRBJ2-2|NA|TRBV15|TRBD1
TGTGCCACCAGCAGGGGACAGGCGCACACCGGGGAGCTGTTTTTT
CATSRGQAHTGELFF
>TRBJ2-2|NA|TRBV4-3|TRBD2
TGCGCCAGCAGCCAGACCAGCGGGGATAACACCGGGGAGCTGTTTTTT
CASSQTSGDNTGELFF
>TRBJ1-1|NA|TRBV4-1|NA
TGCGCCAGCAGCCAAGATTTCCAGGGAAACACTGAAGCTTTCTTT
CASSQDFQGNTEAFF
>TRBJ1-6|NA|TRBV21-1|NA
TGTGCCAGCAGCAAAACTCATCGACTGCTAACGAATTCACCCCTCCACTTT
CASSKTHRLLTNSPLHF
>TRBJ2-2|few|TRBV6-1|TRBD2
TGTGCCAGCAGGGGAGCGGGGGGGAACACCGGGGAGCTGTTTTTT
CASRGAGGNTGELFF
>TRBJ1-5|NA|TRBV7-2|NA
TGTGCCAGCAGCTGGGCGGGAGGCAATCAGCCCCAGCATTTT
CASSWAGGNQPQHF
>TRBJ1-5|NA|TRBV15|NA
TGTGCCACCAGCAGAGGCGGATCTAGCAATCAGCCCCAGCATTTT
CATSRGGSSNQPQHF
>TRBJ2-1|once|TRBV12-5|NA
TGTGCTAGTGGTTTGGCCTTGGGGGGCTCCTACAATGAGCAGTTCTTC
CASGLALGGSYNEQFF
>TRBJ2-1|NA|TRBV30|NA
TGTGCCTGGAGTGGAAGGTACAATGAGCAGTTCTTC
CAWSGRYNEQFF
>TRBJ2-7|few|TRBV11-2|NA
TGTGCCAGCAGCTCGCACAGGGTTAGCTCCTACGAGCAGTACTTC
CASSSHRVSSYEQYF
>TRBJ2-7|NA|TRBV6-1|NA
TGTGCCAGCCAGAGACAGGGAGGGGGTAGTGGCGAGCAGTACTTC
CASQRQGGGSGEQYF